This TCR beta chain was profiled in a study of OX40 agonist ivuxolimab in advanced cancers. Study in general: Hepatocellular carcinoma, melanoma, renal cell or head and neck cancer occurred in dose-escalation patients.

Study results and limitations: Expanded peripheral T-cell antigen specificity went undetermined. Expanded clones belonging to CD8+ T cells outnumbered, on average, those of CD4+.

Details on this clone: No antigen is known for it.

Sequenced by immunoSEQ multiplex PCR; TCRdb stores in-frame clones only, minus some. This sample has 70,000 to 95,000 clones; roughly nine tenths occur once, and the top ten carry roughly 1.1%. This TCR came from an adult with an advanced solid tumor such as melanoma, head and neck, liver or kidney cancer. The material was CD4+ or CD8+ T cells sorted from blood, obtained in a trial of the OX40 agonist ivuxolimab.

CDR3 loop: CASSVYRGEQPQHF. The CDR3 DNA sequence: TGTGCCAGCAGCGTATACAGGGGGGAGCAGCCCCAGCATTTT. This chain links TRBV7-2 with TRBJ1-5, with 8 bases matching TRBD1. The CDR3 runs to 14 residues. V lost 5 bases to trimming and J lost 7 bases; unmatched junction nucleotides: 7. CDR1 and CDR2 from the germline V gene are SGHTA and FQGNSA.